What follows is one TCR beta chain and its context. This sample was taken from a study of radiotherapy plus CTLA-4 blockade in lung cancer. This CDR3 comprises 17 residues. The ends lost 7 bases at V and 3 bases at J; junction bases unmatched: 16. Per germline, CDR1 LNHDA and CDR2 SQIVND (reference sequence). Produced via immunoSEQ multiplex PCR; TCRdb's table is partial and in-frame only. The data contain more than 75,000 clones, about 70% of them singletons. This chain links TRBV19 with TRBJ1-1; 8 nucleotides align to TRBD1. Material: peripheral blood, obtained from a patient treated with radiotherapy plus ipilimumab. The origin of this receptor is a human donor with non-small cell lung cancer who had a partial response to radiotherapy plus ipilimumab. Some clones in this sample may be carry-over from other donors' samples. CDR3 residues: CASIMTGVYGGDTEAFF. In DNA form, the CDR3 reads TGTGCCAGTATTATGACAGGGGTTTACGGTGGGGACACTGAAGCTTTCTTT.